The 24 T cell receptor beta chains listed next were all sequenced from one sample in a study of OX40 agonist ivuxolimab in advanced cancers. Profiling relied on immunoSEQ multiplex PCR, and the TCRdb table lists in-frame clones only, not all of them. The sample includes roughly 76,000 clones, roughly 85% of them seen just once. Sequences were derived from CD4+ or CD8+ T cells sorted from blood, sampled in a trial of the OX40 agonist ivuxolimab. Source of these receptors: an adult with an advanced solid tumor such as melanoma, head and neck, liver or kidney cancer.

The CDR3 DNA sequence: TGTGCCAGCAGTTATTGGACGAGCAACACTGAAGCTTTCTTT. It yields the protein CASSYWTSNTEAFF. This chain connects TRBV6-6 to TRBJ1-1; unclear D gene. Trimming pared 3 bases from V and 2 bases from J, leaving 10 bases between. The CDR3 is 14 amino acids. The germline V gene has CDR1 MNHNY and CDR2 SVGAGI (reference sequence).

The chain employs TRBV7-2 and TRBJ1-1; the match to TRBD1 covers 8 bases. The CDR3 loop spans 16 amino acids. Germline CDR1 SGHTA, CDR2 FQGNSA. With V trimmed by 1 base and J by 4 bases, 8 bases remained unmatched. The CDR3, as DNA: TGTGCCAGCAGCTTAGATGGCAGGGGGCTATCCACTGAAGCTTTCTTT. Translation: CASSLDGRGLSTEAFF.

The V and J genes are TRBV6-5 and TRBJ1-1; D is undetermined. V dropped 0 bases and J dropped 4 bases, with 12 bases sitting between them. The CDR3 totals 15 residues. Looked up from germline, CDR1 is MNHEY and CDR2 is SVGAGI. CDR3 DNA sequence: TGTGCCAGCAGTTACTCCGGGGATATGGGCACTGAAGCTTTCTTT. It yields the protein CASSYSGDMGTEAFF.

The chain carries TRBV2 and TRBJ1-5; TRBD1 is a possible D gene (5 bases). There are 15 residues in the CDR3. The germline CDR1 and CDR2 sequences are SNHLY and FYNNEI. The ends were cut back, 6 bases at V and 0 bases at J, with 12 bases in the middle. For the CDR3, the DNA is TGTGCCAGCAGGGCGGGACTCCGTAGCAATCAGCCCCAGCATTTT. It codes for CASRAGLRSNQPQHF.

The gene calls are TRBV27 and TRBJ2-5, with a tentative D call TRBD1 (5 bases). V lost 5 bases, J lost 4 bases, and 11 bases lay in between. In germline, CDR1 is MNHEY, CDR2 SMNVEV (reference sequence). This CDR3 has 13 amino acids. The CDR3 coding sequence is TGTGCCAGCAGTCCCAGGGTCGGAGAGACCCAGTACTTC. Translating gives CASSPRVGETQYF.

The chain joins TRBV6-6 to TRBJ2-1, with D perhaps matching TRBD2 (6 bases). V lost 6 bases to trimming and J lost 2 bases, with 14 bases between them. CDR3 length: 15 amino acids. Per germline, CDR1 MNHNY and CDR2 SVGAGI (reference sequence). This CDR3 is CASSDLADPYNEQFF. CDR3 nucleotide sequence: TGTGCCAGCAGCGATTTAGCGGATCCCTACAATGAGCAGTTCTTC.

The chain employs TRBV6-1 and TRBJ2-1; TRBD2 matches at 9 bases. Germline CDR1 is MNHNS and CDR2 is SASEGT. The CDR3 is 13 residues long. The V gene end was trimmed by 5 bases and the J gene end by 9 bases; junction bases not matched to a gene: 5. The CDR3: CASSWLAGSEQFF. The CDR3 region has the DNA TGTGCCAGCAGTTGGCTAGCGGGAAGTGAGCAGTTCTTC.

This clone was found once. This chain joins TRBV5-1 and TRBJ1-2; D may be TRBD1 (5 bases). CDR3 length equals 14 residues. Deletions cut 2 bases from V and 6 bases from J, with 14 bases between. Germline V gene sequence: CDR1 SGHRS, CDR2 YFSETQ. The chain's CDR3 is CASSLPDSLHGYTF. CDR3 bases: TGCGCCAGCAGCTTACCAGACAGTTTACATGGCTACACCTTC.

The chain carries TRBV6-1 and TRBJ1-2; 11 bases line up with TRBD1. This CDR3 spans 15 amino acids. Germline CDR1 and CDR2: MNHNS and SASEGT. V was pared by 7 bases and J by 5 bases, with 9 bases of the junction left unmatched. CDR3 DNA sequence: TGTGCCAGCACAGGACAGGGGGCTTCCACTTATGGCTACACCTTC. Residues: CASTGQGASTYGYTF.

The chain has TRBV9 and TRBJ2-2; unclear D gene. Per germline, CDR1 SGDLS and CDR2 YYNGEE. There are 13 residues in the CDR3. With 0 bases removed from V and 4 bases from J, the gap between germline ends came to 4 bases. The CDR3 protein is CASSVESTGELFF. In DNA, the CDR3 is TGTGCCAGCAGCGTAGAGTCCACCGGGGAGCTGTTTTTT.

The rearrangement joins TRBV7-3 to TRBJ2-1; 7 bases line up with TRBD2. The CDR3 extends over 13 amino acids. Trimming at V came to 5 bases and at J to 5 bases, leaving 3 bases not matched to a gene. Germline CDR1 SGHTA, CDR2 FQGTGA. CDR3 amino acids: CASSVGGDNEQFF. Here the CDR3 DNA reads TGTGCCAGCAGCGTGGGAGGGGACAATGAGCAGTTCTTC.

This clone occurred a few times. The chain is built from TRBV19 and TRBJ1-5; perhaps TRBD1 as D (6 bases). The V end lost 7 bases, the J end lost 7 bases, and 17 bases lay between the germline ends. The CDR3 loop spans 14 amino acids. The V gene's germline CDR1 is LNHDA and CDR2 SQIVND (reference sequence). The CDR3 loop is CASTSQGFYQPQHF. The CDR3 DNA reads as TGTGCCAGTACCTCGCAGGGGTTTTACCAGCCCCAGCATTTT.

By its share, this clone is medium-sized. The chain uses TRBV18 and TRBJ1-3, with 9 bases aligning to TRBD1. J gave up 3 bases and V 6 bases, and 3 bases lay outside the gene matches. This CDR3 region has 14 residues. Germline-derived CDR1 and CDR2 are KGHSH and LQKENI. The CDR3 DNA reads TGTGCCAGCTCGCAGGGACAGGGTGGAAACACCATATATTTT. Protein sequence: CASSQGQGGNTIYF.

The chain links TRBV7-2 to TRBJ2-5; D might be TRBD2 (6 bases). Trimming removed 7 bases at V and 1 base at J, with 13 bases between. CDR1 SGHTA and CDR2 FQGNSA come from the germline V gene. This CDR3 comprises 14 residues. The chain's CDR3 is CASTSMGGQETQYF. CDR3 DNA sequence: TGTGCCAGCACCTCAATGGGGGGCCAAGAGACCCAGTACTTC.

The chain has TRBV7-8 and TRBJ2-5, with TRBD2 matching over 11 bases. The CDR3 runs to 16 residues. V lost 5 bases to trimming and J lost 3 bases; unmatched junction nucleotides: 8. Germline V gives CDR1 SGHVS, CDR2 FQNEAQ. This CDR3 reads CASSGGLAVNKETQYF. The CDR3 coding sequence is TGTGCCAGCAGCGGGGGACTAGCGGTTAATAAAGAGACCCAGTACTTC.

The gene calls are TRBV30 and TRBJ2-3; D is perhaps TRBD2 (5 bases). CDR3 length equals 12 residues. V shed 0 bases and J shed 5 bases, with 6 bases lying between them. CDR1 and CDR2 from the germline V gene are GTSNPN and SVGIG (reference sequence). CDR3: CAWSVGRDTQYF. The CDR3 DNA reads as TGTGCCTGGAGTGTAGGGAGAGATACGCAGTATTTT.

The J gene is TRBJ2-5, the V gene TRBV28; 7 nucleotides agree with TRBD2. The CDR3 runs to 14 residues. The germline CDR1 and CDR2 sequences are MDHEN and SYDVKM. J gave up 4 bases and V 10 bases, and 12 bases lay outside the gene matches. The CDR3 is CAISVIGGSETQYF. The CDR3 nucleotides are TGTGCCATCTCCGTTATCGGGGGGTCAGAGACCCAGTACTTC.

This chain connects TRBV19 to TRBJ2-3, with 11 bases fitting TRBD2. CDR1 and CDR2 from the germline V gene are LNHDA and SQIVND (reference sequence). The CDR3 covers 17 residues. V gave up 4 bases and J gave up 1 base; unmatched junction bases: 7. The CDR3 nucleotides read TGTGCCAGTAGTAAACTAGCGGGAGCTTTCGGCACAGATACGCAGTATTTT. This sequence encodes CASSKLAGAFGTDTQYF.

The rearrangement joins TRBV27 to TRBJ2-6; tentative D call: TRBD1 (5 bases). Trimming shortened V by 2 bases and J by 2 bases, and 16 bases separated the two germline ends. The germline CDR1 and CDR2 sequences are MNHEY and SMNVEV (reference sequence). The CDR3 is 18 residues long. CDR3 DNA: TGTGCCAGCAGTTTACACGACAGAAGTTCCCCTGGGGCCAACGTCCTGACTTTC. Protein sequence: CASSLHDRSSPGANVLTF.

V gene TRBV10-3 combines with J gene TRBJ1-5; perhaps TRBD1 as D (5 bases). CDR1 is ENHRY, CDR2 SYGVKD, per germline. V was cut by 5 bases and J by 8 bases, with 19 bases left in between. The length of the CDR3 is 15 residues. CDR3 region: CAISPGGTSREPQHF. As DNA, the CDR3 is TGTGCCATCAGTCCCGGGGGGACCTCCCGGGAGCCCCAGCATTTT.

The rearrangement uses TRBV6-1 and TRBJ1-1; D call uncertain. Germline V gene data show CDR1 as MNHNS and CDR2 as SASEGT. Trimming cost V 1 base and J 11 bases, with 11 bases left between them. The length of the CDR3 is 12 residues. Here the CDR3 DNA reads TGTGCCAGCAGTGAAGGGGCGCTGGGGGCTTTCTTT. Its translation: CASSEGALGAFF.

The J gene is TRBJ2-2, the V gene TRBV5-1; D call uncertain. Germline loops: CDR1 SGHRS, CDR2 YFSETQ. This CDR3 is 15 amino acids long. Trimming took off 2 bases at V and 1 base at J, with 9 bases between the two ends. The chain's CDR3 is CASSLPPRNTGELFF. The CDR3 DNA is TGCGCCAGCAGCTTACCCCCACGGAACACCGGGGAGCTGTTTTTT.

The V and J genes are TRBV5-1 and TRBJ2-2, with a weak D call TRBD2 (6 bases). The germline V and J ends were trimmed by 8 bases and 0 bases, with 17 bases remaining between them. The CDR3 contains 16 residues. Germline CDR1 reads SGHRS; CDR2 reads YFSETQ. For the CDR3, the DNA is TGCGCCAGTCGGGGGACGGGAGCACCGAACACCGGGGAGCTGTTTTTT. It codes for CASRGTGAPNTGELFF.

This sequence joins TRBV7-2 and TRBJ2-7; D is unresolved. This CDR3 region has 12 residues. Trimming stripped 1 base from V and 7 bases from J, with 8 bases between. CDR1 is SGHTA and CDR2 is FQGNSA in the germline V gene. The CDR3 sequence: CASSLDYGEQYF. CDR3 nucleotide sequence: TGTGCCAGCAGCTTAGACTATGGGGAGCAGTACTTC.